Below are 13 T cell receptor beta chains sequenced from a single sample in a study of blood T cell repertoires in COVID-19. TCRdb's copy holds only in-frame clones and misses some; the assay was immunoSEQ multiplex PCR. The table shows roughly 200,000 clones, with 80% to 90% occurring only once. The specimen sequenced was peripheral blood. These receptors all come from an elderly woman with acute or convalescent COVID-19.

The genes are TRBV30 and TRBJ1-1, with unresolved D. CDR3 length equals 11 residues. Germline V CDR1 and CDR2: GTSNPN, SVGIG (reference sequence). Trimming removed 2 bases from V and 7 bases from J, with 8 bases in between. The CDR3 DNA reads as TGTGCCTGGAGTAACAGAGATGAAGCTTTCTTT. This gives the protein CAWSNRDEAFF.

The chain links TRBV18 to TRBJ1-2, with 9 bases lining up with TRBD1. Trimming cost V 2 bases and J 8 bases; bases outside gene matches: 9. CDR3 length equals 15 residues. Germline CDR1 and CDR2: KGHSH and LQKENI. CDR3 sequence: CASSPVPDRGQGYTF. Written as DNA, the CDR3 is TGTGCCAGCTCACCAGTTCCGGACAGGGGTCAAGGCTACACCTTC.

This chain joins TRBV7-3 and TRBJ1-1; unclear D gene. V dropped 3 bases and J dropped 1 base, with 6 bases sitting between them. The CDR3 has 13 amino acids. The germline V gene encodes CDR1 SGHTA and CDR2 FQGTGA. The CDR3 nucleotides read TGTGCCAGCAGCTTCTCTAGGAACACTGAAGCTTTCTTT. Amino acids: CASSFSRNTEAFF.

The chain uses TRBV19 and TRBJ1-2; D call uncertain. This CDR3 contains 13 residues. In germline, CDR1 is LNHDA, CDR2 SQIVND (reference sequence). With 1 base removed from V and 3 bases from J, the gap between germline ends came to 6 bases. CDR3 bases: TGTGCCAGTAGTATAGGGCAGTACTATGGCTACACCTTC. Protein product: CASSIGQYYGYTF.

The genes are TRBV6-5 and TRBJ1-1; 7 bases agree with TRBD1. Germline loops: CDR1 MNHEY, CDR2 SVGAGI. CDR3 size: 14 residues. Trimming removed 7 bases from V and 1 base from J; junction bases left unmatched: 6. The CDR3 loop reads CASTRGGANTEAFF. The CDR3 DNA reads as TGTGCCAGCACTCGAGGGGGCGCGAACACTGAAGCTTTCTTT.

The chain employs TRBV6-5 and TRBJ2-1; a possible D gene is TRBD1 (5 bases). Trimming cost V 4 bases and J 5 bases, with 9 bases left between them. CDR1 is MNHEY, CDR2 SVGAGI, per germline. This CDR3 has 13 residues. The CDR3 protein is CASSSRQNNEQFF. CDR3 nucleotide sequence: TGTGCCAGCAGTTCCCGACAGAACAATGAGCAGTTCTTC.

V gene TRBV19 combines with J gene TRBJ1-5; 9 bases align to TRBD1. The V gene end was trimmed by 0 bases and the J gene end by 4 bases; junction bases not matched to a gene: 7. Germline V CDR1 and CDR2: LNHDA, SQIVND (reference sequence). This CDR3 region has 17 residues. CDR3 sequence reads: CASSIEGTGLGNQPQHF. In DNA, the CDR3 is TGTGCCAGTAGTATAGAAGGGACAGGGTTAGGAAATCAGCCCCAGCATTTT.

Here the CDR3 DNA reads TGTGCCAGCAGTTGGGGCAGAATACTCACCGGGGAGCTGTTTTTT. Its protein is CASSWGRILTGELFF. The gene calls are TRBV27 and TRBJ2-2, with D perhaps TRBD1 (5 bases). Trimming took off 4 bases at V and 4 bases at J, with 13 bases between the two ends. This CDR3 contains 15 residues. From germline, CDR1 is MNHEY and CDR2 SMNVEV (reference sequence).

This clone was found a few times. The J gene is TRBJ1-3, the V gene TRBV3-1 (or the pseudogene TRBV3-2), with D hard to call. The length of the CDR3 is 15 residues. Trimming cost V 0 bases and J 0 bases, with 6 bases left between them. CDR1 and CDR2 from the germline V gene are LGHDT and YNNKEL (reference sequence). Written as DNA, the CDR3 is TGTGCCAGCAGCCAAGAGTACAGCTCTGGAAACACCATATATTTT. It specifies CASSQEYSSGNTIYF.

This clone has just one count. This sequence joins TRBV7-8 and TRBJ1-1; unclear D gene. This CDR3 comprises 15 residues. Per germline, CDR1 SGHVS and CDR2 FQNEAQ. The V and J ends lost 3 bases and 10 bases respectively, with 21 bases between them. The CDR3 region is CASSFRGTGSGGAFF. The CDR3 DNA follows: TGTGCCAGCAGCTTCCGGGGTACGGGTTCGGGAGGAGCTTTCTTT.

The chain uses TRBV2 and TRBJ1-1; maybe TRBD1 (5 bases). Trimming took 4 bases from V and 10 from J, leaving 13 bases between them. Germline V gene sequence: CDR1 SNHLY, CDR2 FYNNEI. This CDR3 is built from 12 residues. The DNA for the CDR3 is TGTGCCAGCAGTGGCTACAGGTTTCCAGCTTTCTTT. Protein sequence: CASSGYRFPAFF.

DNA of the CDR3: TGTGCCAGTAGTAACAAACCGCAGGGATTTAATTCACCCCTCCACTTT. Amino acids: CASSNKPQGFNSPLHF. The chain uses TRBV19 and TRBJ1-6; D is possibly TRBD1 (5 bases). The CDR3 contains 16 residues. From germline, CDR1 is LNHDA and CDR2 SQIVND (reference sequence). Trimming left V 4 bases short and J 6 bases short, with 16 bases between.

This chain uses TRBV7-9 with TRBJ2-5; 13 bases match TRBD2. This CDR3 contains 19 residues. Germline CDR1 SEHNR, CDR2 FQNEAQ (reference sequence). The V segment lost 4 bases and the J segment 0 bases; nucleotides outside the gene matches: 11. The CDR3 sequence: CASSSPIGTSGKYQETQYF. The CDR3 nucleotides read TGTGCCAGCAGCTCACCGATCGGGACTAGCGGGAAGTACCAAGAGACCCAGTACTTC.